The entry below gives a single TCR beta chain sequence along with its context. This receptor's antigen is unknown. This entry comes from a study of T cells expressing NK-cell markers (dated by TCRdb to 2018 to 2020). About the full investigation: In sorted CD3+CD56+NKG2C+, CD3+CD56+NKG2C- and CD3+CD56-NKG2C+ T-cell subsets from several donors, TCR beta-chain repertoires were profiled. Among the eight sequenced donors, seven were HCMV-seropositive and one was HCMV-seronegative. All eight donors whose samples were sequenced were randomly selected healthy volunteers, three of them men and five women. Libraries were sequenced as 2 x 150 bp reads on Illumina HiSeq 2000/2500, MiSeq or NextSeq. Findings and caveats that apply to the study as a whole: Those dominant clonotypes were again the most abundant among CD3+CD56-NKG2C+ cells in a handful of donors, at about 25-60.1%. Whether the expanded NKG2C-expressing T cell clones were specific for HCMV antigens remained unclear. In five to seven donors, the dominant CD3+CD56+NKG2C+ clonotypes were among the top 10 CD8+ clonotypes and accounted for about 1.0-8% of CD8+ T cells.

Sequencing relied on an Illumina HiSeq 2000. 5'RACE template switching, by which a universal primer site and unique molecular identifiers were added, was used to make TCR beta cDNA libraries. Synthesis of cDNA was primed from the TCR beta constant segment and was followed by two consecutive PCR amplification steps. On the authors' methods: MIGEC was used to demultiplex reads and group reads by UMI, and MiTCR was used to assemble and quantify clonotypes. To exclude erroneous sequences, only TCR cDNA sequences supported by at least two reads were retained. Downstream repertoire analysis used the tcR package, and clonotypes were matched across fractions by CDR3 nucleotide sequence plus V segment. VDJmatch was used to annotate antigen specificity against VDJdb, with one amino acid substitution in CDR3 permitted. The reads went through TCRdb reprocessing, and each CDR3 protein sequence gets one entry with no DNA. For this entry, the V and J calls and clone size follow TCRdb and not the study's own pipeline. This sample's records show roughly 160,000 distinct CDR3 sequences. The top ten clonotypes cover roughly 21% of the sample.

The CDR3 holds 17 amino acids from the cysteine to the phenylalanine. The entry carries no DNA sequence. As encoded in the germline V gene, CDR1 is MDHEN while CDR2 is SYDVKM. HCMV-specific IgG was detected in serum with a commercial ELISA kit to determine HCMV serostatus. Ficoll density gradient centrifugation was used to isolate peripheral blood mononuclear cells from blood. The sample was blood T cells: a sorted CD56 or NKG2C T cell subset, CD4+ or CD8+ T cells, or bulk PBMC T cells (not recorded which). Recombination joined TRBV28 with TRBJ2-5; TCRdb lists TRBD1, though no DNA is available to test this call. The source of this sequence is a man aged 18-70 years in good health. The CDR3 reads CASSLSPAGDLQETQYF.